This is a list of T cell receptor beta chains from one sample in a study of Ad26.COV2.S vaccination and SARS-CoV-2 variants. Clones were sequenced by immunoSEQ multiplex PCR, and TCRdb holds only the in-frame ones, with some missing. In the table there are 350,000 to 500,000 clones, around nine tenths of which are singletons. The starting material was peripheral blood, obtained in a trial of Ad26.COV2.S vaccine versus placebo. Source of these receptors: a person between 18 and 65 years old who received the Ad26.COV2.S COVID-19 vaccine or a placebo. Both conserved end residues are part of each CDR3. D genes are given only for firm matches. Expanded clones are given a class, and other clones once, few, many or no size at all.

NA,TRBD1,TRBJ1-4,TRBV5-1,TGCGCCAGCAGCCACCGGACAGGAGTTAATGAAAAACTGTTTTTT,CASSHRTGVNEKLFF
NA,TRBD2,TRBJ2-1,TRBV24-1,TGTGCCACCAGTGATACTAGCGGGAGAGGGAATGAGCAGTTCTTC,CATSDTSGRGNEQFF
NA,NA,TRBJ1-1,TRBV29-1,TGCAGCGTAAACACTGAAGCTTTCTTT,CSVNTEAFF
NA,NA,TRBJ1-1,TRBV6-5,TGTGCCAGCAGTTACGCCGGAGGTGGGACTGAAGCTTTCTTT,CASSYAGGGTEAFF
NA,NA,TRBJ1-1,TRBV15,TGTGCCACCAGCAGAGATTCGATGGGGCAGGGGAACACTGAAGCTTTCTTT,CATSRDSMGQGNTEAFF
NA,TRBD2,TRBJ2-1,TRBV12-3/TRBV12-4,TGTGCCAGCAGTGAGCGGGAATACAATGAGCAGTTCTTC,CASSEREYNEQFF
NA,NA,TRBJ1-2,TRBV27,TGTGCCAGCAGTTCGCTTATGCAGGGTTTTCAAGGCTACACCTTC,CASSSLMQGFQGYTF
NA,NA,TRBJ2-7,TRBV28,TGTGCCAGCAGTTCCCCACAGGTCTACGAGCAGTACTTC,CASSSPQVYEQYF
NA,NA,TRBJ2-7,TRBV30,TGTGCCTGGGGGATTCCAGGGTACTTC,CAWGIPGYF
medium-sized,TRBD2,TRBJ2-1,TRBV7-2,TGTGCCAGCAGCTCGGGACTAGCGGGAGGAAATGAGCAGTTCTTC,CASSSGLAGGNEQFF
NA,NA,TRBJ2-7,TRBV28,TGTGCCAGCAGTTTAGAACTAGCTTCCTACGAGCAGTACTTC,CASSLELASYEQYF
NA,NA,TRBJ2-2,TRBV4-2,TGTGCCAGCAGCCAATTATGGTCAGGAAGCACCGGGGAGCTGTTTTTT,CASSQLWSGSTGELFF
NA,NA,TRBJ2-3,TRBV18,TGTGCCAGCTCACCAATGGCCACCAGGGATACGCAGTATTTT,CASSPMATRDTQYF
NA,TRBD1,TRBJ1-2,TRBV30,TGTGCCTGGAGGGAGACAGGGGGCTTCTATGGCTACACCTTC,CAWRETGGFYGYTF
NA,NA,TRBJ1-2,TRBV7-2,TGTGCCAGCAGCTTGGCGGGCAAGTCCTATGGCTACACCTTC,CASSLAGKSYGYTF
NA,TRBD1,TRBJ2-7,TRBV5-4,TGTGCCAGCAGCTTGGGGGGACAGATCTACGAGCAGTACTTC,CASSLGGQIYEQYF
NA,TRBD1,TRBJ1-1,TRBV4-3,TGCGCCAGCAGCCAAGATTACAGGGGCGGAGACACTGAAGCTTTCTTT,CASSQDYRGGDTEAFF
NA,NA,TRBJ1-5,TRBV10-3,TGTGCCATCACCTCAGGCCTTAATCAGCCCCAGCATTTT,CAITSGLNQPQHF
NA,TRBD1,TRBJ2-7,TRBV18,TGTGCCAGCTCACCTTGGACAGGGACCCACGAGCAGTACTTC,CASSPWTGTHEQYF
NA,NA,TRBJ1-6,TRBV16,TGTGCCAGCAGCCAATCGGTTGTAGGGTTAAATTCACCCCTCCACTTT,CASSQSVVGLNSPLHF
NA,TRBD1,TRBJ1-6,TRBV9,TGTGCCAGCAGCCCCGGGACAGGGGGCGATCCTAGGAATTCACCCCTCCACTTT,CASSPGTGGDPRNSPLHF
NA,NA,TRBJ1-5,TRBV10-2,TGCGCCAGCAGTGGTGACAGCCGACTCTATCAGCCCCAGCATTTT,CASSGDSRLYQPQHF
NA,NA,TRBJ1-3,TRBV18,TGTGCCAGCTCACCAAACAGTAACTCTGGAAACACCATATATTTT,CASSPNSNSGNTIYF
NA,TRBD1,TRBJ2-7,TRBV3-1/TRBV3-2,TGTGCCAGCAGCCCCGGGACAGGAGCCTACGAGCAGTACTTC,CASSPGTGAYEQYF
NA,NA,TRBJ2-7,TRBV12-3/TRBV12-4,TGTGCCAGCACCAGGACACCCTACGAGCAGTACTTC,CASTRTPYEQYF
NA,NA,TRBJ1-4,TRBV7-9,TGTGCCAGCAGCTTAGGACAGCTTAATGAAAAACTGTTTTTT,CASSLGQLNEKLFF
once,NA,TRBJ2-3,TRBV29-1,TGCAGCGTTGCCCCAGTAGCAGATACGCAGTATTTT,CSVAPVADTQYF
once,NA,TRBJ1-2,TRBV5-8,TGTGCCAGCAGCTTAAGGGGGGCCTTCTATGGCTACACCTTC,CASSLRGAFYGYTF
NA,NA,TRBJ2-1,TRBV7-9,TGTGCCAGCAGCGCCGAGGCCCCAGTAGGTACCTACAATAAGCAGTTCTTC,CASSAEAPVGTYNKQFF
NA,TRBD1,TRBJ2-7,TRBV11-2,TGTGCCAGCAGCTTAGACGACAGGGCGTCCCACTACTACGAGCAGTACTTC,CASSLDDRASHYYEQYF
NA,TRBD2,TRBJ2-1,TRBV19,TGTGCCAGTAGTATAAAGTGGCGGGAGGGCGGAGATGAGCAGTTCTTC,CASSIKWREGGDEQFF
NA,TRBD2,TRBJ2-7,TRBV5-1,TGCGCCAGCAGACGAACGACTAGCGGAGACTACGAGCAGTACTTC,CASRRTTSGDYEQYF
NA,TRBD2,TRBJ2-5,TRBV3-1/TRBV3-2,TGTGCCAGCAGCCAAGATTCTAGCGGAGTGAAGACCCAGTACTTC,CASSQDSSGVKTQYF
NA,NA,TRBJ1-1,TRBV9,TGTGCCAGCAGCGTAGTTCTTTTAGGGAGGGCGCTCACGGGCCTAATGAACACTGAAGCTTTCTTT,CASSVVLLGRALTGLMNTEAFF
NA,TRBD2,TRBJ2-7,TRBV5-4,TGTGCCAGCAGGCTAGCGGGAGGGCACCACGAGCAGTACTTC,CASRLAGGHHEQYF
NA,NA,TRBJ2-5,TRBV29-1,TGCAGCGCGGCATCGGACTGGAGCCAAGAGACCCAGTACTTC,CSAASDWSQETQYF
NA,NA,TRBJ2-5,TRBV7-9,TGTGCCAGCAGTCCAGGGGTTGGGGAGACCCAGTACTTC,CASSPGVGETQYF
NA,NA,TRBJ1-1,TRBV7-8,TGTGCCAGCAGCTATGCCAATGTAATGAACACTGAAGCTTTCTTT,CASSYANVMNTEAFF
NA,TRBD1,TRBJ2-1,TRBV11-3,TGTGCCAGCAGTTGGGACAGGAAGAAGCAGTTCTTC,CASSWDRKKQFF
once,NA,TRBJ2-7,TRBV5-1,TGCGCCAGCACCCTTGGACTCGATGCGGGGTCCTACGAGCAGTACTTC,CASTLGLDAGSYEQYF
NA,NA,TRBJ2-7,TRBV30,TGTGCCTGGAGTATGGCAGGGCGGACTACCGAGCAGTACTTC,CAWSMAGRTTEQYF
few,NA,TRBJ1-5,TRBV30,TGTGCCTGGAGTGTACGGCGGAGCAATCAGCCCCAGCATTTT,CAWSVRRSNQPQHF
once,TRBD2,TRBJ2-7,TRBV5-1,TGCGCCAGCAGCTCGGACACCGGGACTAGCGGGATAGGGGAGCAGTACTTC,CASSSDTGTSGIGEQYF
NA,NA,TRBJ1-1,TRBV20-1,TGCAGTGCTAGTTTCCAGGGAGGCACTGAAGCTTTCTTT,CSASFQGGTEAFF